Presented here are 18 T cell receptor beta chains from one specimen sequenced in a study of regulatory T cells in long-lasting Graves disease. Arm-PCR with iRepertoire HTBI primers amplified the CDR3 regions for these TCR beta libraries. TCRdb reprocessed the multiplex PCR reads with MiXCR, giving one entry per CDR3 protein. Here the sample spans hundreds of thousands of distinct CDR3 sequences, about 30% being singletons. Documented time point: persistent/refractory GD, antithyroid drugs over 5 years with positive TRAb. The TCR library was made from RNA that had been extracted from PBMCs in TRIzol. The sample here was peripheral blood mononuclear cells (PBMCs), taken when the disease was refractory, from a patient treated with antithyroid drugs. These receptor sequences come from a female donor with Graves disease.

The V and J genes are TRBV28 and TRBJ1-3; TRBD1 matches 7 bases. The CDR3 has 13 residues. Germline values: CDR1 MDHEN, CDR2 SYDVKM. Trimming took 8 bases from V and 9 from J; bases not matched to a gene: 10. The CDR3 nucleotides read TGTGCCAGCCGCCAGACAGGGAGCGGCACCATATATTTT. Translating gives CASRQTGSGTIYF.

Turning to this clonotype: Mismatch with germline at one junction end may stem from a read error. The genes are TRBV15 and TRBJ1-2, with 8 bases fitting TRBD1. The germline CDR1 and CDR2 sequences are LNHNV and YYDKDF (reference sequence). The CDR3 contains 15 residues. CDR3 residues: CATSRKQGAIYDYTF. In DNA form, the CDR3 reads TGTGCCACCAGCAGAAAGCAGGGGGCCATCTATGACTACACCTTC. The full variable domain, rest sourced from reference TRBV15 and TRBJ1-2, is DAMVIQNPRYQVTQFGKPVTLSCSQTLNHNVMYWYQQKSSQAPKLLFHYYDKDFNNEADTPDNFQSRRPNTSFCFLDIRSPGLGDTAMYLCATSRKQGAIYDYTFGSGTRLTVV.

The chain employs TRBV20-1 and TRBJ1-1; no clear D. Trimming took 5 bases from V and 4 from J, leaving 11 bases between them. CDR1 and CDR2 from the germline V gene are DFQATT and SNEGSKA (reference sequence). The CDR3 runs 12 residues. The CDR3 sequence is CSAFDWGTEAFF. As DNA, the CDR3 is TGCAGTGCTTTCGATTGGGGCACTGAAGCTTTCTTT.

V and J are TRBV12-3 or TRBV12-4 and TRBJ1-5; D gene unclear. The V end was cut by 2 bases, the J end by 2 bases, with 10 bases between. This CDR3 contains 15 residues. The DNA for the CDR3 is TGTGCCAGCAGTTTATTCAGTGGTGGCAATCAGCCCCAGCATTTT. Protein product: CASSLFSGGNQPQHF.

The rearrangement links TRBV3-1 to TRBJ1-4; D remains ambiguous. With 0 bases removed from V and 14 bases from J, the gap between germline ends came to 7 bases. CDR1 is LGHDT and CDR2 is YNNKEL in the germline V gene (reference sequence). CDR3 length: 11 residues. DNA for the CDR3: TGTGCCAGCAGCCAAGACCGGAAGCTGTTTTTT. Protein product: CASSQDRKLFF. Looking up the rest from reference TRBV3-1 and TRBJ1-4 gives the full variable domain: DTAVSQTPKYLVTQMGNDKSIKCEQNLGHDTMYWYKQDSKKFLKIMFSYNNKELIINETVPNRFSPKSPDKAHLNLHINSLELGDSAVYFCASSQDRKLFFGSGTQLSVL.

The chain employs TRBV19 and TRBJ2-7; the D is unclear. V lost 6 bases and J 4 bases, leaving 19 bases between the germline ends. In germline, CDR1 is LNHDA, CDR2 SQIVND (reference sequence). This CDR3 is built from 15 residues. CDR3 DNA: TGTGCCAGTAGAACTCAGGTACGCGGAGTGTACGAGCAGTACTTC. Encoded protein: CASRTQVRGVYEQYF.

V is TRBV6-1 and J is TRBJ2-5; 10 bases fit TRBD1. V was pared by 7 bases and J by 5 bases, with 7 bases of the junction left unmatched. The CDR3 loop spans 14 amino acids. Germline V CDR1 and CDR2: MNHNS, SASEGT. The CDR3 here is CASNRQGARETQYF. The DNA for the CDR3 is TGTGCCAGCAATCGACAGGGGGCGCGTGAGACCCAGTACTTC.

This sequence joins TRBV29-1 and TRBJ1-2; TRBD1 aligns across 8 bases. The CDR3 has 12 amino acids. Germline assignment: CDR1 SQVTM and CDR2 ANQGSEA. V trimming: 8 bases; J trimming: 6 bases; junction bases outside the gene matches: 8. The CDR3 region is CSIRTGRDGYTF. Here the CDR3 DNA reads TGCAGCATTCGGACAGGGAGAGATGGCTACACCTTC.

This clonotype was counted only a few times. V is TRBV3-1 and J is TRBJ2-7, with 15 bases aligning to TRBD2. The germline V gene has CDR1 LGHDT and CDR2 YNNKEL (reference sequence). V lost 0 bases, J lost 10 bases, and 7 bases stayed unmatched. The CDR3 runs 16 residues. The CDR3 loop reads CASSQETGTSGRYQYF. In nucleotides, the CDR3 is TGTGCCAGCAGCCAAGAGACAGGGACTAGCGGGAGGTATCAGTACTTC.

This clonotype was detected a few times. A much bigger clone sits one base away, suggesting this may be a read error. The chain has TRBV7-6 and TRBJ2-7; 11 bases are a match to TRBD2. V lost 5 bases, J lost 1 base, and 4 bases stayed unmatched. The CDR3 consists of 15 residues. Germline V gene data show CDR1 as SGHVS and CDR2 as FNYEAQ. This CDR3 reads CASSKTSGSSYEQYF. The CDR3 region has the DNA TGTGCCAGCAGCAAAACTAGCGGGAGTTCCTACGAGCAGTACTTC.

This clonotype was recorded a few times. The CDR3 spells CASSPRQRSSYEQYF. DNA of the CDR3: TGTGCCAGCAGCCCCCGGCAAAGGTCATCCTACGAGCAGTACTTC. The rearrangement uses TRBV11-1 and TRBJ2-7, with D unclear. The CDR3 runs 15 residues. V lost 5 bases, J lost 1 base, and 15 bases lay in between. The germline CDR1 and CDR2 sequences are SGHAT and FQDESV (reference sequence).

This clonotype was seen at least ten times. The gene calls are TRBV12-3 or TRBV12-4 and TRBJ2-2; 8 bases agree with TRBD1. V dropped 1 base and J dropped 4; count of bases not matched to a gene: 5. The CDR3 contains 16 residues. CDR3 bases: TGTGCCAGCAGTTTAGATGGAACAGGGGGCACCGGGGAGCTGTTTTTT. This encodes CASSLDGTGGTGELFF.

This clonotype appeared a single time. This rearrangement joins TRBV2 to TRBJ2-3, with a weak D call TRBD1 (6 bases). V lost 6 bases, J lost 1 base, and 14 bases lay in between. Germline V CDR1 and CDR2: SNHLY, FYNNEI. The CDR3 contains 15 residues. The CDR3 DNA reads as TGTGCCAGCAGGAGGACAGAATCATGCACAGATACGCAGTATTTT. Its protein is CASRRTESCTDTQYF.

This clonotype has only a few counts. V is TRBV6-5 and J is TRBJ2-2, with 8 positions matching TRBD1. The CDR3 has 17 residues. The germline V gene encodes CDR1 MNHEY and CDR2 SVGAGI. V trimming: 0 bases; J trimming: 4 bases; junction bases outside the gene matches: 7. The CDR3 DNA follows: TGTGCCAGCAGTTACTCGCCGGACAGGGCGAGCACCGGGGAGCTGTTTTTT. It translates to CASSYSPDRASTGELFF.

This clonotype was detected a few times. The chain carries TRBV6-5 and TRBJ1-4, with 10 bases lining up with TRBD1. CDR1 and CDR2 from the germline V gene are MNHEY and SVGAGI. After removal of 0 bases from V and 6 bases from J, the junction contained 1 base not matched to a gene. The CDR3 has 15 residues. CDR3 coding DNA: TGTGCCAGCAGTTACTCGGGACAGGGGTATGAAAAACTGTTTTTT. Translated, it gives CASSYSGQGYEKLFF.

This clonotype has only a few counts. CDR3 bases: TGCAGTGCTAGAGGGGACACAAGCTACGAGCAGTACTTC. Translation gives CSARGDTSYEQYF. V usage is TRBV20-1 and J usage is TRBJ2-7; a possible D gene is TRBD1 (6 bases). The V and J ends lost 1 base and 3 bases respectively, with 10 bases between them. Germline V gene lookup returns CDR1 DFQATT and CDR2 SNEGSKA (reference sequence). This CDR3 contains 13 residues.

This clonotype was recorded a few times. The chain is built from TRBV20-1 and TRBJ2-7; 9 nucleotides agree with TRBD1. V was pared by 6 bases and J by 3 bases, with 6 bases of the junction left unmatched. This CDR3 spans 13 amino acids. Germline CDR1 and CDR2: DFQATT and SNEGSKA (reference sequence). CDR3 in DNA: TGCAGTGCCGCCCCGGGACAGGGCTACGAGCAGTACTTC. Its protein product is CSAAPGQGYEQYF.

This clonotype was counted ten times or more. The chain joins TRBV6-1 to TRBJ1-4, with D maybe TRBD1 (6 bases). V was shortened by 5 bases and J by 8 bases, with 15 bases between the two germline ends. The CDR3 extends over 14 amino acids. The germline CDR1 and CDR2 sequences are MNHNS and SASEGT. The CDR3 spells CASSTTGTLEKLFF. In DNA, the CDR3 is TGTGCCAGCAGTACAACGGGGACACTCGAAAAACTGTTTTTT.